These 11 T cell receptor beta chains came from one sample sequenced in a study of OX40 agonist ivuxolimab in advanced cancers. Some clones are missing from TCRdb's copy, which holds only in-frame ones; the method was immunoSEQ multiplex PCR. The table records approximately 23,000 clones, over 70% of them present only once. The material sequenced was CD4+ or CD8+ T cells sorted from blood, taken in a trial of the OX40 agonist ivuxolimab. The receptors derive from an adult with an advanced solid tumor such as melanoma, head and neck, liver or kidney cancer.

V usage is TRBV29-1 and J usage is TRBJ1-2; D gene unclear. V was clipped by 3 bases and J by 3 bases, with 11 bases between them. CDR3 length: 13 residues. Germline V gene sequence: CDR1 SQVTM, CDR2 ANQGSEA. The CDR3 reads CSVDGGTDYGYTF. DNA of the CDR3: TGCAGCGTTGACGGCGGCACCGACTATGGCTACACCTTC.

The rearrangement joins TRBV4-2 to TRBJ2-1; weak D call: TRBD2 (5 bases). CDR3 length: 13 amino acids. The V gene lost 3 bases and the J gene lost 7 bases, with 10 bases spanning the gap. Germline V CDR1 and CDR2: LGHNA, YNFKEQ. This CDR3 is CASSQERFNEQFF. DNA of the CDR3: TGTGCCAGCAGCCAGGAGCGGTTTAATGAGCAGTTCTTC.

The chain is built from TRBV9 and TRBJ2-7; TRBD1 matches at 9 bases. Trimming cost V 4 bases and J 5 bases; bases outside gene matches: 10. Germline V CDR1 and CDR2: SGDLS, YYNGEE. The CDR3 spans 15 residues. The CDR3 DNA reads as TGTGCCAGCAGCAAACGGACAGGGGTGGAGGACGAGCAGTACTTC. This gives the protein CASSKRTGVEDEQYF.

This sequence joins TRBV9 and TRBJ2-1; 14 bases agree with TRBD2. CDR3 length equals 23 residues. CDR1 and CDR2 from the germline V gene are SGDLS and YYNGEE. V shed 1 base and J 0 bases; nucleotides not matched to a gene: 18. CDR3 coding DNA: TGTGCCAGCAGCGTATCATCCCTCACCGGGACTAGCGGGAGAGTAAGCTCCTACAATGAGCAGTTCTTC. Protein product: CASSVSSLTGTSGRVSSYNEQFF. The whole variable domain, remainder taken from reference TRBV9 and TRBJ2-1, is DSGVTQTPKHLITATGQRVTLRCSPRSGDLSVYWYQQSLDQGLQFLIQYYNGEERAKGNILERFSAQQFPDLHSELNLSSLELGDSALYFCASSVSSLTGTSGRVSSYNEQFFGPGTRLTVL.

The J gene is TRBJ2-7, the V gene TRBV28; perhaps D is TRBD1 or TRBD2 (5 bases each). The CDR3 runs 14 residues. Trimming cost V 6 bases and J 2 bases, with 14 bases left between them. Germline CDR1 MDHEN, CDR2 SYDVKM. Here the CDR3 DNA reads TGTGCCAGCAGCGAGGGACGACCTCCCTACGAGCAGTACTTC. Protein sequence: CASSEGRPPYEQYF.

CDR3: CASSLTAGGGADTQYF. As DNA, the CDR3 is TGTGCCAGCAGCTTAACGGCGGGAGGTGGCGCAGATACGCAGTATTTT. The chain joins TRBV7-3 to TRBJ2-3; 8 bases map to TRBD2. V lost 0 bases to trimming and J lost 4 bases; unmatched junction nucleotides: 6. The germline V gene encodes CDR1 SGHTA and CDR2 FQGTGA. CDR3 length: 16 residues.

This rearrangement joins TRBV28 to TRBJ2-7; D perhaps matches TRBD2 (5 bases). CDR1 MDHEN and CDR2 SYDVKM come from the germline V gene. Trimming removed 11 bases from V and 3 bases from J, with 14 bases in between. This CDR3 has 12 residues. CDR3 in DNA: TGTGCCTCCCAAGGGAGTTTCTACGAGCAGTACTTC. Its protein is CASQGSFYEQYF.

The chain carries TRBV19 and TRBJ2-1; 10 bases fit TRBD1. Trimming cost V 6 bases and J 1 base; bases outside gene matches: 15. Germline V gene sequence: CDR1 LNHDA, CDR2 SQIVND (reference sequence). The CDR3 has 19 residues. CDR3 DNA: TGTGCCAGTAGCCGTTCCCCGGGACAGGGGCTCGGGTCCTACAATGAGCAGTTCTTC. It is translated as CASSRSPGQGLGSYNEQFF.

CDR3 DNA: TGTGCCAGCAGTGAACGCTCCTTCGCTTCTGGGGCCAACGTCCTGACTTTC. It is translated as CASSERSFASGANVLTF. The chain employs TRBV2 and TRBJ2-6, with D uncertain. The ends were cut back, 2 bases at V and 1 base at J, with 12 bases in the middle. CDR1 and CDR2 (germline): SNHLY, FYNNEI. This CDR3 has 17 amino acids.

This clone was observed once. The rearrangement joins TRBV5-1 to TRBJ1-2, with D possibly matching TRBD1 (5 bases). Germline loops: CDR1 SGHRS, CDR2 YFSETQ. Trimming removed 0 bases at V and 8 bases at J, with 8 bases between. The CDR3 runs to 12 residues. Here the CDR3 DNA reads TGCGCCAGCAGCTTGGAACGGGGCGGCTACACCTTC. Translating gives CASSLERGGYTF.

This chain joins TRBV7-2 and TRBJ2-1; 12 nucleotides line up with TRBD2. The length of the CDR3 is 15 residues. Per the germline V gene, CDR1 is SGHTA and CDR2 is FQGNSA. The V segment lost 5 bases and the J segment 5 bases; nucleotides outside the gene matches: 4. The CDR3 protein is CASSPRTSGNNEQFF. The CDR3 nucleotides are TGTGCCAGCAGCCCAAGGACTAGCGGGAACAATGAGCAGTTCTTC.